A single sample gave rise to the 22 T cell receptor beta chains below, sequenced in a study of T cells in Graves' hyperthyroidism and ophthalmopathy. Template material for amplifying TCR beta CDR3 regions consisted of RNA transcripts. Carried out on the TCR CDR3, a first-round RT-PCR used the HTBI primer set. TCRdb redid the calling of the multiplex PCR reads with MiXCR, one entry per CDR3 protein. The data show 250,000 or so distinct CDR3 sequences, approximately 14% seen once. Sequenced sample: blood. The receptors were gathered from a woman between 50 and 59 years old with Graves' hyperthyroidism that later progressed to Graves' ophthalmopathy.

In this sample, this clonotype turned up many times. J is TRBJ2-3 and V is TRBV30, with D possibly being TRBD2 (5 bases). The V and J ends lost 3 bases and 6 bases respectively, with 10 bases between them. The CDR3 has 12 residues. CDR1 is GTSNPN and CDR2 is SVGIG in the germline V gene (reference sequence). For the CDR3, the DNA is TGTGCCTGGAGCGCTACTAGTGATACGCAGTATTTT. Its protein is CAWSATSDTQYF.

This clonotype appeared a few times. The rearrangement joins TRBV27 to TRBJ2-1, with 11 bases lining up with TRBD2. Per the germline V gene, CDR1 is MNHEY and CDR2 is SMNVEV (reference sequence). Trimming cost V 4 bases and J 10 bases; bases outside gene matches: 6. The CDR3 totals 14 residues. The CDR3 reads CASSSTSGGREQFF. CDR3 nucleotides: TGTGCCAGCAGTTCTACTAGCGGGGGAAGAGAGCAGTTCTTC.

In nucleotides, the CDR3 is TGTGCCAGCAGCGGTCGCCCGGGACAGGGGGATGATATCGTAGAGACCCAGTACTTC. It codes for CASSGRPGQGDDIVETQYF. The chain carries TRBV3-1 and TRBJ2-5; 11 positions match TRBD1. The CDR3 is made up of 19 amino acids. Germline V gene data show CDR1 as LGHDT and CDR2 as YNNKEL (reference sequence). V lost 5 bases, J lost 4 bases, and 18 bases stayed unmatched.

This clonotype was counted many times. The chain has TRBV20-1 and TRBJ2-5; 11 positions agree with TRBD2. The junction had 4 bases not matched to a gene; V was cut back by 0 bases and J by 4 bases. Looked up from germline, CDR1 is DFQATT and CDR2 is SNEGSKA (reference sequence). This CDR3 spans 15 amino acids. CDR3 protein: CSARETSGGLETQYF. Here the CDR3 DNA reads TGCAGTGCTAGAGAAACTAGCGGGGGTTTAGAGACCCAGTACTTC.

The sample holds many counts of this clonotype. The chain uses TRBV4-2 and TRBJ2-7; 9 bases fit TRBD2. Germline V gene data show CDR1 as LGHNA and CDR2 as YNFKEQ. CDR3 length: 16 amino acids. With V trimmed by 1 base and J by 1 base, 5 bases remained unmatched. The DNA for the CDR3 is TGTGCCAGCAGCCAAGTACTAGCGGGCGCGTCCTACGAGCAGTACTTC. Translation: CASSQVLAGASYEQYF.

This clonotype was seen only a few times. This chain links TRBV5-1 with TRBJ2-6; D assignment may be TRBD1 or TRBD2 (5 bases each). Trimming cost V 4 bases and J 1 base, with 18 bases left between them. The V gene's germline CDR1 is SGHRS and CDR2 YFSETQ. The CDR3 extends over 18 amino acids. This CDR3 reads CASSRGTEGFSGANVLTF. The CDR3 DNA is TGCGCCAGCAGCAGAGGGACCGAAGGATTTTCTGGGGCCAACGTCCTGACTTTC.

This clonotype came up many times. This chain joins TRBV6-4 and TRBJ1-5, with D perhaps matching TRBD1 (5 bases). This CDR3 has 14 residues. CDR1 and CDR2 (germline): MRHNA, SNTAGT. V was clipped by 4 bases and J by 7 bases, with 14 bases between them. The CDR3 DNA reads as TGTGCCAGCAGTGCTAGGGGTGGCGGGCAGCCCCAGCATTTT. This translates into CASSARGGGQPQHF.

This clonotype was recorded at least ten times. This chain uses TRBV7-8 with TRBJ1-6; D is ambiguous. Trimming took 1 base from V and 7 from J, leaving 5 bases between them. CDR1 is SGHVS and CDR2 is FQNEAQ in the germline V gene. This CDR3 is built from 13 residues. CDR3 protein: CASSLVGNSPLHF. The CDR3 DNA reads as TGTGCCAGCAGCTTAGTGGGGAATTCACCCCTCCACTTT.

J is TRBJ1-5 and V is TRBV20-1; D is perhaps TRBD1 (5 bases). CDR1 and CDR2 from the germline V gene are DFQATT and SNEGSKA (reference sequence). Trimming cost V 4 bases and J 7 bases, with 11 bases left between them. This CDR3 spans 12 amino acids. The CDR3 DNA follows: TGCAGTGCTATACTAGGGGCCCAGCCCCAGCATTTT. It translates to CSAILGAQPQHF.

This clonotype has only one observation. The genes are TRBV6-2 or TRBV6-3 and TRBJ2-7; TRBD2 matches 11 bases. The CDR3 has 20 residues. V gave up 0 bases and J gave up 6 bases; unmatched junction bases: 19. Germline loops: CDR1 MNHEY, CDR2 SVGEGT. The CDR3 coding sequence is TGTGCCAGCAGTTACTCGATAGGGTATTTGACTAGCGGGACGGAGGGCGAGCAGTACTTC. Translated, it gives CASSYSIGYLTSGTEGEQYF.

The gene calls are TRBV5-1 and TRBJ2-4; TRBD2 matches 8 bases. There are 16 residues in the CDR3. The ends lost 3 bases at V and 0 bases at J; junction bases unmatched: 5. Per the germline V gene, CDR1 is SGHRS and CDR2 is YFSETQ. CDR3 sequence (DNA): TGCGCCAGCAGCTCGGGGGGGGGGGAAGCCAAAAACATTCAGTACTTC. Translation gives CASSSGGGEAKNIQYF. The full variable domain, rest sourced from reference TRBV5-1 and TRBJ2-4, is KAGVTQTPRYLIKTRGQQVTLSCSPISGHRSVSWYQQTPGQGLQFLFEYFSETQRNKGNFPGRFSGRQFSNSRSEMNVSTLELGDSALYLCASSSGGGEAKNIQYFGAGTRLSVL.

The chain recombines TRBV3-1 with TRBJ1-6; unclear D gene. The V gene's germline CDR1 is LGHDT and CDR2 YNNKEL (reference sequence). Trimming cost V 2 bases and J 8 bases, with 7 bases left between them. The CDR3 is 13 residues long. CDR3 bases: TGTGCCAGCAGCCAATCGAATGATTCACCCCTCCACTTT. Its translation: CASSQSNDSPLHF.

This clonotype was picked up many times. This chain's CDR3 is CASSYGRGLGEQYF. The CDR3 nucleotides are TGTGCCAGCAGTTACGGGAGGGGCTTGGGCGAGCAGTACTTC. The V and J genes are TRBV6-5 and TRBJ2-7; 7 bases are a match to TRBD2. The germline V gene encodes CDR1 MNHEY and CDR2 SVGAGI. This CDR3 region has 14 residues. V lost 2 bases to trimming and J lost 6 bases; unmatched junction nucleotides: 7.

This clonotype was detected ten times or more. The genes are TRBV28 and TRBJ2-1; the D gene is possibly TRBD2 (5 bases). This CDR3 is 13 amino acids long. CDR1 is MDHEN and CDR2 is SYDVKM in the germline V gene. V was cut by 5 bases and J by 5 bases, with 10 bases left in between. CDR3 sequence reads: CASSLAGHNEQFF. DNA of the CDR3: TGTGCCAGCAGTCTAGCAGGACACAATGAGCAGTTCTTC.

The sample holds a few counts of this clonotype. J is TRBJ1-4 and V is TRBV19, with 8 bases that match TRBD1. V shed 7 bases and J 3 bases; nucleotides not matched to a gene: 4. The CDR3 is 14 amino acids. CDR1 is LNHDA and CDR2 is SQIVND in the germline V gene (reference sequence). CDR3 nucleotide sequence: TGTGCCAGTACCTCGACAGGGGCTAATGAAAAACTGTTTTTT. It codes for CASTSTGANEKLFF.

In its sample, this clonotype was seen many times. The chain is built from TRBV27 and TRBJ2-3, with TRBD1 as a possible D gene (6 bases). The length of the CDR3 is 16 residues. The V and J ends lost 5 bases and 4 bases respectively, with 19 bases between them. Germline V CDR1 and CDR2: MNHEY, SMNVEV (reference sequence). CDR3 loop: CASSLDGIGGADTQYF. The CDR3 DNA reads as TGTGCCAGCAGTCTAGACGGGATTGGGGGCGCAGATACGCAGTATTTT.

This clonotype was seen repeatedly, ten times or more. The chain joins TRBV10-1 to TRBJ2-1; D is perhaps TRBD2 (5 bases). Trimming removed 7 bases from V and 4 bases from J, with 14 bases in between. The CDR3 is made up of 14 amino acids. CDR1 and CDR2 from the germline V gene are WNHNN and SYGVQD (reference sequence). CDR3 region: CASTTRRTYNEQFF. DNA of the CDR3: TGCGCCAGCACTACCAGACGGACTTACAATGAGCAGTTCTTC.

J is TRBJ2-2 and V is TRBV7-3; 9 bases map to TRBD1. Trimming cost V 5 bases and J 2 bases; bases outside gene matches: 9. The CDR3 has 17 residues. Germline loops: CDR1 SGHTA, CDR2 FQGTGA. The CDR3 nucleotides read TGTGCCAGCAGCCCTTCTTTGGGACAGGGAAACACCGGGGAGCTGTTTTTT. Its translation is CASSPSLGQGNTGELFF.

The table lists this clonotype with many counts. The chain recombines TRBV7-8 with TRBJ2-1; no clear D. CDR3 size: 14 residues. V lost 0 bases and J 6 bases, leaving 9 bases between the germline ends. The germline gives CDR1 SGHVS, CDR2 FQNEAQ. CDR3 loop: CASSLAPARNEQFF. CDR3 coding DNA: TGTGCCAGCAGCTTAGCGCCAGCTCGCAATGAGCAGTTCTTC.

The chain uses TRBV7-3 and TRBJ2-3; 12 bases fit TRBD2. J was trimmed by 1 base and V by 4 bases; bases with no gene match: 0. CDR3 length equals 15 residues. In germline, CDR1 is SGHTA, CDR2 FQGTGA. As DNA, the CDR3 is TGTGCCAGCAGCTCTAGCGGGGGGGGCACAGATACGCAGTATTTT. Its translation: CASSSSGGGTDTQYF.

This clonotype was found many times. The rearrangement joins TRBV9 to TRBJ1-3; D ambiguous. CDR1 and CDR2 from the germline V gene are SGDLS and YYNGEE. V was clipped by 4 bases and J by 0 bases, with 11 bases between them. The CDR3 totals 15 residues. The CDR3 region is CASSPDTSSGNTIYF. The CDR3 DNA sequence: TGTGCCAGCAGCCCAGACACCAGCTCTGGAAACACCATATATTTT.

The chain links TRBV7-9 to TRBJ1-2, with D tentatively TRBD1 (6 bases). This CDR3 spans 14 amino acids. V was shortened by 6 bases and J by 6 bases, with 17 bases between the two germline ends. Germline CDR1 is SEHNR and CDR2 is FQNEAQ (reference sequence). Here the CDR3 reads CASSPSGGLNGYTF. CDR3 nucleotides: TGTGCCAGCAGTCCGTCCGGGGGGCTAAATGGCTACACCTTC.